The present entry profiles one T cell receptor (beta chain) with its context. As yet, its antigen is unknown. This sample was included in a study of T cell repertoires in cytomegalovirus infection. Whole-study context: CMV infection together with matching HLA type was indicated by public TCR beta signatures.

V was trimmed by 2 bases and J by 4 bases, leaving 25 bases between them. Germline V gene sequence: CDR1 SGHRS, CDR2 YFSETQ. The CDR3 is 18 amino acids. Whole-study findings and limits: What dominated the ex vivo response were HLA-C-restricted CMV-specific TCR beta clonotypes.

TCRdb recomputed calls from the reads with MiXCR, one row per CDR3 protein. The repertoire includes some 240,000 distinct CDR3 sequences, about 18% of them detected once, and around 43% sits in the top ten. This receptor was identified in a human donor in good health (CMV status not recorded). Some clones in this sample may be carry-over from other donors' samples. The sample comprised CD8+ T cells from PBMCs. The chain is built from TRBV5-1 and TRBJ2-7; D gene ambiguous. The CDR3 DNA sequence: TGCGCCAGCAGCTTTTACCCAATAACAGAAGACGGGCCATACGAGCAGTACTTC. This sequence encodes CASSFYPITEDGPYEQYF.